The following is a TCR beta chain sequence with its context. The antigen remains undetermined. J lost 14 bases, V lost 5 bases, and 15 bases had no gene match. Germline CDR1 is SGHTA and CDR2 is FQGNSA. This CDR3 is 15 amino acids long. The data stem from a study of cytomegalovirus exposure and HLA in healthy donors. Overall study results and limits: Being productive about 90% or about 30% of the time was typical of most TCR beta V segments in an earlier analysis. TCR beta V- and J-gene trimming, according to a later analysis, was linked to a missense DCLRE1C variant.

Primers for the PCR totalled 60 Vbeta and 13 Jbeta. TCRdb keeps only in-frame clones here, not all; method: immunoSEQ multiplex PCR. This table holds around 78,000 clones, 80% found once. The sequence came from a male donor in good health and CMV-seronegative. The chain uses TRBV7-2 and TRBJ2-1, with 10 bases that match TRBD2. Material: PBMCs. Here the CDR3 DNA reads TGTGCCAGCAGCACCCAGCGGGGGGGCCCGCCGCGGAAGTTCTTC. Its translation: CASSTQRGGPPRKFF.